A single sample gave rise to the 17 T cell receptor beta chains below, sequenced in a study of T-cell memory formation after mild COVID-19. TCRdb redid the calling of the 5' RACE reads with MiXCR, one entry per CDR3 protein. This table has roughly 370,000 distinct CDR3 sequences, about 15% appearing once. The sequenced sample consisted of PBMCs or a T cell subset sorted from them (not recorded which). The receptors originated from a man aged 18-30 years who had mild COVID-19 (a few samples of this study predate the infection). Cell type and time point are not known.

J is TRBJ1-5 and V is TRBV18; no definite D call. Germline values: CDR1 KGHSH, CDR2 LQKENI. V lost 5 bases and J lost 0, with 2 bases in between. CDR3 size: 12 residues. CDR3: CASSASNQPQHF. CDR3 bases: TGTGCCAGCTCAGCTAGCAATCAGCCCCAGCATTTT.

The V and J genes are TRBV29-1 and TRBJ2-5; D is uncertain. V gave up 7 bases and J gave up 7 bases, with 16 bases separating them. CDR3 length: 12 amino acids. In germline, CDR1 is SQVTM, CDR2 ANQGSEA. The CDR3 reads CSAAAYIGTQYF. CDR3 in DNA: TGCAGCGCCGCGGCCTATATCGGGACCCAGTACTTC. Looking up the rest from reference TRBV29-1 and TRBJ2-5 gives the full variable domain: SAVISQKPSRDICQRGTSLTIQCQVDSQVTMMFWYRQQPGQSLTLIATANQGSEATYESGFVIDKFPISRPNLTFSTLTVSNMSPEDSSIYLCSAAAYIGTQYFGPGTRLLVL.

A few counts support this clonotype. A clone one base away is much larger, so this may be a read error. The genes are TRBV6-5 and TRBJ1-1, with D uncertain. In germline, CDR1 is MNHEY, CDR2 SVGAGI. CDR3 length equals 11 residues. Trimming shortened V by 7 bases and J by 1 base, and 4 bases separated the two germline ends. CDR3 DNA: TGTGCCAGCATCCGGAACACTGAAGCTTTCTTT. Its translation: CASIRNTEAFF.

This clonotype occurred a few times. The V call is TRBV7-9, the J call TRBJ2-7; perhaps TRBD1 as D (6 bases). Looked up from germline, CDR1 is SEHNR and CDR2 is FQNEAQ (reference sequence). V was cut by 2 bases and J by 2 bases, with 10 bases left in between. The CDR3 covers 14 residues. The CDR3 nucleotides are TGTGCCAGCAGCTTAACCTACAGGGCCTACGAGCAGTACTTC. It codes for CASSLTYRAYEQYF. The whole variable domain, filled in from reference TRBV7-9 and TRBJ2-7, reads DTGVSQNPRHKITKRGQNVTFRCDPISEHNRLYWYRQTLGQGPEFLTYFQNEAQLEKSRLLSDRFSAERPKGSFSTLEIQRTEQGDSAMYLCASSLTYRAYEQYFGPGTRLTVT.

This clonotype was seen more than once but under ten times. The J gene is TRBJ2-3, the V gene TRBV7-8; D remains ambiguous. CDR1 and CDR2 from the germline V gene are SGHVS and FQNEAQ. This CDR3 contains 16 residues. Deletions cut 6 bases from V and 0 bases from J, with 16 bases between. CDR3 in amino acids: CASSFLTRASTDTQYF. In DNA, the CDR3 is TGTGCCAGCAGTTTCCTCACACGTGCTAGCACAGATACGCAGTATTTT.

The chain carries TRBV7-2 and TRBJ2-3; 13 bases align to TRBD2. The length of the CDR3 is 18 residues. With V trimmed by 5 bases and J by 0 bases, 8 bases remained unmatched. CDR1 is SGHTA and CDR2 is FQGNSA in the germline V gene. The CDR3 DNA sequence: TGTGCCAGCAGCCCTAGACTAGCGGGGGGCCTTAGCACAGATACGCAGTATTTT. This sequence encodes CASSPRLAGGLSTDTQYF.

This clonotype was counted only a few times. DNA for the CDR3: TGCAGTGCTAGGGACACAGGGGGCACCGGGGAGCTGTTTTTT. Amino acid sequence: CSARDTGGTGELFF. The chain employs TRBV20-1 and TRBJ2-2; 8 bases align to TRBD1. Trimming cost V 3 bases and J 4 bases; bases outside gene matches: 4. Germline CDR1 is DFQATT and CDR2 is SNEGSKA (reference sequence). The CDR3 contains 14 residues.

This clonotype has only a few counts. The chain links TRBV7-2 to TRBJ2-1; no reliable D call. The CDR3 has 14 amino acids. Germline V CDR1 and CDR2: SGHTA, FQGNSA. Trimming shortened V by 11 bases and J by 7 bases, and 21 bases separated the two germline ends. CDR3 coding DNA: TGTGCCTCCCAGGTGGCCCCGCTTGGAAATGAGCAGTTCTTC. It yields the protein CASQVAPLGNEQFF.

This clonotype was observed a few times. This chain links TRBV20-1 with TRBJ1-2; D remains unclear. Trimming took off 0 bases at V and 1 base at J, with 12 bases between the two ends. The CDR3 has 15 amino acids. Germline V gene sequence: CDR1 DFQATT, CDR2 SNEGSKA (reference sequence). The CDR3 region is CSARDPLRSNYGYTF. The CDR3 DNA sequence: TGCAGTGCTAGAGATCCCCTGAGAAGTAACTATGGCTACACCTTC.

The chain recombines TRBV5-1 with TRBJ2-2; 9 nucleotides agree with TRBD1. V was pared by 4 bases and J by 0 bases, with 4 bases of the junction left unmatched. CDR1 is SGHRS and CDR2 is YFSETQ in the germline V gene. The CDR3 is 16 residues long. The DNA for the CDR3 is TGCGCCAGCAGCGGGGGGACAGGGACGAACACCGGGGAGCTGTTTTTT. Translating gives CASSGGTGTNTGELFF.

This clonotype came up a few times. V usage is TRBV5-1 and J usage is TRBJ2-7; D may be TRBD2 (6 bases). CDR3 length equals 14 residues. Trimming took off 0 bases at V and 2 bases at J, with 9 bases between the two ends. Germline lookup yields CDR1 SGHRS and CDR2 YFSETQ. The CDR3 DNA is TGCGCCAGCAGCTTGGGGGGAGGCACCTACGAGCAGTACGTC. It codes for CASSLGGGTYEQYV.

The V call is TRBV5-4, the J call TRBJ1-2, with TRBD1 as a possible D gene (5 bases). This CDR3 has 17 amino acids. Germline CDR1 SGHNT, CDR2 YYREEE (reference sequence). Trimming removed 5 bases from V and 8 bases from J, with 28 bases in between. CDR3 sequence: CASRPTGSIPLGEGYTF. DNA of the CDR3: TGTGCCAGCAGGCCAACAGGATCGATACCCCTTGGGGAGGGCTACACCTTC.

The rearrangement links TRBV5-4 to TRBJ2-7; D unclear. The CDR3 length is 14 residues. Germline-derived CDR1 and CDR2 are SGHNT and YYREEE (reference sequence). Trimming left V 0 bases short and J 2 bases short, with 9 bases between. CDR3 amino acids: CASSLGQSTYEQYF. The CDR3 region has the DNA TGTGCCAGCAGCTTGGGGCAGAGCACCTACGAGCAGTACTTC.

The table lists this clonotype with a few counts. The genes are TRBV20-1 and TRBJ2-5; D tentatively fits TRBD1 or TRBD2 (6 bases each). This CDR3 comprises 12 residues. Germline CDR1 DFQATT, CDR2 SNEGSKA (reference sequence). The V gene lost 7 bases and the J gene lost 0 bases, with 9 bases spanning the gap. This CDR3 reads CSGGTYQETQYF. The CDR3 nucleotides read TGCAGTGGCGGGACATACCAAGAGACCCAGTACTTC.

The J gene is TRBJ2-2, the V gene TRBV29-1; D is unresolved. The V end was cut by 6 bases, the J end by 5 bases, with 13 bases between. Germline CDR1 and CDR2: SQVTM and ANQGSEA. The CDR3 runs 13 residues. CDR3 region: CSVPDPRTGELFF. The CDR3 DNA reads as TGCAGCGTCCCTGACCCTAGGACCGGGGAGCTGTTTTTT.

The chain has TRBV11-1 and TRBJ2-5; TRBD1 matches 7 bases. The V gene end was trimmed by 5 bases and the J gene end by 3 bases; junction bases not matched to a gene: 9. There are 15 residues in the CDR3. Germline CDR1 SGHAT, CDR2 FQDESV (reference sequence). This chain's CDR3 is CASSPQPTGKETQYF. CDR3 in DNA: TGTGCCAGCAGCCCTCAGCCGACAGGGAAAGAGACCCAGTACTTC.

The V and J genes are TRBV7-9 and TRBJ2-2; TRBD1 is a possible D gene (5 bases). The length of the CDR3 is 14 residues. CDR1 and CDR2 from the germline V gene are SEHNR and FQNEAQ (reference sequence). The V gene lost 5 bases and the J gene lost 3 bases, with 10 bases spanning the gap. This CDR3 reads CASSQQGYTGELFF. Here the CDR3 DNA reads TGTGCCAGCAGCCAGCAGGGATACACCGGGGAGCTGTTTTTT.